The clone carrying this T cell receptor beta chain appeared many times. Its antigen is still unknown. The source of the sample is a study of T cell repertoires in cytomegalovirus infection. Study-level information: CMV infection and matching HLA type were both indicated by public TCR beta signatures. General study points: The ex vivo response showed dominance by HLA-C-restricted CMV-specific TCR beta clonotypes. People with CMV and the relevant HLA were identified by cumulative public TCR beta family frequency.

The V gene end was trimmed by 5 bases and the J gene end by 7 bases; junction bases not matched to a gene: 12. Germline V gene sequence: CDR1 SGHTA, CDR2 FQGNSA. This CDR3 comprises 17 residues. TCRdb re-analysed the reads in MiXCR, keeping a single row per CDR3 protein. Among around 250,000 distinct CDR3 sequences listed, over 15% were seen once. The sequence was obtained from a human donor in good health (CMV status not recorded). Some clones in this sample may be carry-over from other donors' samples. Specimen: CD8+ T cells from PBMCs. The genes are TRBV7-2 and TRBJ2-1; 12 bases agree with TRBD2. CDR3 residues: CASSAGLAGGPRNEQFF. The CDR3 coding sequence is TGTGCCAGCAGCGCCGGGCTAGCGGGGGGGCCGCGGAATGAGCAGTTCTTC.